This record concerns one TCR beta chain sequence. Its cognate antigen is unknown. The record originates from a study of cytomegalovirus exposure and HLA in healthy donors. Findings and limits, study-wide: The later analysis indicated that the majority of CMV-associated TCR beta chains appeared HLA-restricted.

Vbeta (60) and Jbeta (13) primers were used in the PCR. The assay was immunoSEQ multiplex PCR, and TCRdb's table has in-frame clones only and misses some. The repertoire holds some 90,000 clones, 55% to 75% seen once, with 2.5% to 3% in the top ten. J lost 15 bases, V lost 4 bases, and 17 bases had no gene match. The germline V gene has CDR1 SGHDT and CDR2 YYEEEE. The CDR3 extends over 16 amino acids. The material sequenced was PBMCs. The TCR sequence derives from a man aged 45-65 years in good health and CMV-seronegative. V is TRBV5-6 and J is TRBJ1-5, with 12 bases matching TRBD1. The CDR3 here is CASSVDAGTGGRGWHF. The CDR3 region has the DNA TGTGCCAGCAGCGTTGACGCCGGGACAGGGGGCCGCGGATGGCATTTT.